This T cell receptor beta chain was found in a study of T cells in localized non-small cell lung cancer. Study-wide results and caveats: Uninvolved adjacent lung showed peak T cell clonality, exceeding tumor.

Only a few counts were recorded for this clone. Its antigen is not identified. Repertoires were generated with immunoSEQ multiplex PCR, while TCRdb's copy carries only in-frame clones and drops some. The sample contains under 2,000 clones, approximately 30% of which appear only once. The clonotype was recovered from a female donor of 60 years or more with stage I squamous cell lung carcinoma. The material sequenced was lung tumor tissue, taken before any cancer treatment.

This chain's CDR3 is CASSVGDLGGTEAFF. The CDR3 DNA reads TGTGCCAGCAGCGTAGGGGATTTGGGGGGCACTGAAGCTTTCTTT. The chain carries TRBV11-3 and TRBJ1-1; D may be TRBD1 (5 bases). The germline V gene has CDR1 SGHNT and CDR2 YENEEA. V was clipped by 5 bases and J by 4 bases, with 17 bases between them. This CDR3 is built from 15 residues.